This T cell receptor beta chain was profiled in a study of blood T cell repertoires in COVID-19. Study as a whole: Samples taken during acute and convalescent COVID-19 were collected in the United States, Italy and Spain. In each case, the material was cDNA or gDNA derived from T cells, B-cell-depleted T cells, or PBMCs.

How the authors handled the data: Amplification from reference gene primers served as the basis for estimated nucleated cell counts. Assay: immunoSEQ multiplex PCR; the TCRdb copy retains only in-frame clones and omits some. V and J calls and clone size are those listed in that table; D and trimming were worked out from the DNA. The sample consists of about 190,000 clones, roughly 80% of them appearing once. V shed 7 bases, J shed 3 bases, and the junction held 5 bases outside the gene matches. The CDR3 extends over 13 amino acids. In germline, CDR1 is MNHEY, CDR2 SVGEGT. What was sequenced was peripheral blood. The sequence came from a man between 60 and 75 years old with acute or convalescent COVID-19. The chain has TRBV6-2 or TRBV6-3 and TRBJ2-7; 8 bases are a match to TRBD2. The DNA of the CDR3 is TGTGCCAGCACCCCGGGGGGGGGCTACGAGCAGTACTTC. Residues: CASTPGGGYEQYF.